The 7 T cell receptor beta chains below all came from one sample that was sequenced in a study of Graves' ophthalmopathy and Graves' hyperthyroidism. The authors amplified TCR beta CDR3 regions from RNA transcripts. RT-PCR with HTBI primers came first, then second-round multiplex PCR. In TCRdb, the multiplex PCR reads were re-called with MiXCR into one record per CDR3 protein. Among roughly 500,000 distinct CDR3 sequences listed, approximately 15% were seen once. The sequenced sample consisted of blood. The receptor source for this set is a woman in her twenties or thirties with Graves' ophthalmopathy.

This clonotype is a singleton in its sample. One junction end does not reproduce the germline sequence, and a read error may be involved. The genes are TRBV20-1 and TRBJ1-1; D unresolved. CDR3 size: 14 residues. Germline-derived CDR1 and CDR2 are DFQATT and SNEGSKA (reference sequence). CDR3 nucleotides: TGCAGTGCGGAGCGGGAGGTCTCGGTCACTGATGCTTTCTTT. It translates to CSAEREVSVTDAFF.

This clonotype was seen a handful of times. The genes are TRBV15 and TRBJ1-5; TRBD1 might be the D (5 bases). Germline lookup yields CDR1 LNHNV and CDR2 YYDKDF (reference sequence). V was clipped by 4 bases and J by 0 bases, with 10 bases between them. The CDR3 is 15 amino acids. Written as DNA, the CDR3 is TGTGCCACCAGCACACGGGGGAATAGCAATCAGCCCCAGCATTTT. This sequence encodes CATSTRGNSNQPQHF. The full variable domain, completed using reference TRBV15 and TRBJ1-5, is DAMVIQNPRYQVTQFGKPVTLSCSQTLNHNVMYWYQQKSSQAPKLLFHYYDKDFNNEADTPDNFQSRRPNTSFCFLDIRSPGLGDTAMYLCATSTRGNSNQPQHFGDGTRLSIL.

This clonotype was seen many times. J is TRBJ2-2 and V is TRBV20-1; no clear D gene. V was trimmed by 3 bases and J by 0 bases, leaving 11 bases between them. The CDR3 length is 15 residues. Per germline, CDR1 DFQATT and CDR2 SNEGSKA (reference sequence). The CDR3 sequence: CSASRSSSNTGELFF. The DNA for the CDR3 is TGCAGTGCTAGTCGAAGCAGCTCGAACACCGGGGAGCTGTTTTTT.

The DNA of the CDR3 is TGTGCCAGCAGCTTCAGCGAGGCTATACGGGAGCAGTACTTC. Protein: CASSFSEAIREQYF. The chain is built from TRBV7-8 and TRBJ2-7; D not certain. CDR1 and CDR2 from the germline V gene are SGHVS and FQNEAQ. V was cut by 3 bases and J by 7 bases, with 16 bases left in between. CDR3 size: 14 residues.

This clonotype was seen a handful of times. The CDR3 bases are TGCAGTGCTGCTAGCGGGGTACGACTAGGTGAAGCTTTCTTT. Its translation: CSAASGVRLGEAFF. This sequence joins TRBV20-1 and TRBJ1-1; no firm D call. From germline, CDR1 is DFQATT and CDR2 SNEGSKA (reference sequence). V was shortened by 5 bases and J by 7 bases, with 20 bases between the two germline ends. This CDR3 is built from 14 residues.

This clonotype was detected ten times or more. The germline gene is not matched at one end of the junction; a read error may be the cause. The rearrangement joins TRBV30 to TRBJ2-2, with D perhaps matching TRBD1 or TRBD2 (7 bases each). CDR3 size: 14 residues. CDR1 and CDR2 (germline): GTSNPN, SVGIG (reference sequence). The CDR3 protein is CAWTWGGGRGELLF. The DNA for the CDR3 is TGTGCCTGGACCTGGGGAGGGGGCAGAGGGGAGCTGCTTTTT.

With regard to this clonotype: A much larger clone lies a single base off, so this may be a read error. The chain is built from TRBV24-1 and TRBJ2-5; TRBD1 might be the D (6 bases). CDR1 and CDR2 from the germline V gene are KGHDR and SFDVKD. CDR3 length: 16 residues. CDR3 loop: CATSDFTRGSQETEYF. In DNA form, the CDR3 reads TGTGCCACCAGTGATTTTACCAGGGGATCACAAGAGACCGAGTACTTC.